This record covers a single T cell receptor (beta chain). The CDR3 loop spans 16 amino acids. V was trimmed by 3 bases and J by 6 bases, leaving 18 bases between them. Germline-derived CDR1 and CDR2 are LGHDT and YNNKEL (reference sequence). The data derive from a study of blood T cell repertoires in COVID-19. Study-wide background: Donors in the United States, Italy and Spain gave samples during acute or convalescent COVID-19.

TCRdb keeps only in-frame clones here, not all; method: immunoSEQ multiplex PCR. The sample consists of approximately 210,000 clones, roughly 88% of them appearing once. The TCR sequence derives from a man aged 30 to 45 who had recovered from COVID-19. The sequenced material came from peripheral blood. The chain carries TRBV3-1 (or the pseudogene TRBV3-2) and TRBJ1-3; perhaps TRBD1 as D (5 bases). The CDR3 here is CASSHPGLRVSNTIYF. The CDR3 bases are TGTGCCAGCAGCCATCCGGGACTCCGGGTCTCAAACACCATATATTTT.